Sequencing of this TCR beta chain was carried out in a study of OX40 agonist ivuxolimab in advanced cancers. Study at large: Prior checkpoint blockade (anti-PD-1, anti-PD-L1 or anti-CTLA-4) was permitted; roughly 40% had it.

Trimming pared 3 bases from V and 0 bases from J, leaving 12 bases between. The CDR3 sequence is 15 residues long. Germline loops: CDR1 SGHVS, CDR2 FQNEAQ. Study results and limitations: On average, CD8+ T cells showed a greater number of expanded clones than CD4+. Partly responding patients at 0.1-3.0 mg/kg showed some of the smallest clonal expansion. CD4+ and CD8+ T cells in blood underwent clonal expansion by week 6 at 0.1 to 3.0 mg/kg.

Assay used: immunoSEQ multiplex PCR; TCRdb lists only in-frame clones, some missing. The data show roughly 32,000 clones, 75% to 85% seen once. Note on this clone: Antigen: not known.

The V and J genes are TRBV7-8 and TRBJ2-7, with D possibly being TRBD2 (6 bases). The sequence was collected from an adult with an advanced solid tumor such as melanoma, head and neck, liver or kidney cancer. Material: CD4+ or CD8+ T cells sorted from blood, obtained in a trial of the OX40 agonist ivuxolimab. CDR3 DNA sequence: TGTGCCAGCAGCTTTCCTGGGGAGGACTCCTACGAGCAGTACTTC. This translates into CASSFPGEDSYEQYF.